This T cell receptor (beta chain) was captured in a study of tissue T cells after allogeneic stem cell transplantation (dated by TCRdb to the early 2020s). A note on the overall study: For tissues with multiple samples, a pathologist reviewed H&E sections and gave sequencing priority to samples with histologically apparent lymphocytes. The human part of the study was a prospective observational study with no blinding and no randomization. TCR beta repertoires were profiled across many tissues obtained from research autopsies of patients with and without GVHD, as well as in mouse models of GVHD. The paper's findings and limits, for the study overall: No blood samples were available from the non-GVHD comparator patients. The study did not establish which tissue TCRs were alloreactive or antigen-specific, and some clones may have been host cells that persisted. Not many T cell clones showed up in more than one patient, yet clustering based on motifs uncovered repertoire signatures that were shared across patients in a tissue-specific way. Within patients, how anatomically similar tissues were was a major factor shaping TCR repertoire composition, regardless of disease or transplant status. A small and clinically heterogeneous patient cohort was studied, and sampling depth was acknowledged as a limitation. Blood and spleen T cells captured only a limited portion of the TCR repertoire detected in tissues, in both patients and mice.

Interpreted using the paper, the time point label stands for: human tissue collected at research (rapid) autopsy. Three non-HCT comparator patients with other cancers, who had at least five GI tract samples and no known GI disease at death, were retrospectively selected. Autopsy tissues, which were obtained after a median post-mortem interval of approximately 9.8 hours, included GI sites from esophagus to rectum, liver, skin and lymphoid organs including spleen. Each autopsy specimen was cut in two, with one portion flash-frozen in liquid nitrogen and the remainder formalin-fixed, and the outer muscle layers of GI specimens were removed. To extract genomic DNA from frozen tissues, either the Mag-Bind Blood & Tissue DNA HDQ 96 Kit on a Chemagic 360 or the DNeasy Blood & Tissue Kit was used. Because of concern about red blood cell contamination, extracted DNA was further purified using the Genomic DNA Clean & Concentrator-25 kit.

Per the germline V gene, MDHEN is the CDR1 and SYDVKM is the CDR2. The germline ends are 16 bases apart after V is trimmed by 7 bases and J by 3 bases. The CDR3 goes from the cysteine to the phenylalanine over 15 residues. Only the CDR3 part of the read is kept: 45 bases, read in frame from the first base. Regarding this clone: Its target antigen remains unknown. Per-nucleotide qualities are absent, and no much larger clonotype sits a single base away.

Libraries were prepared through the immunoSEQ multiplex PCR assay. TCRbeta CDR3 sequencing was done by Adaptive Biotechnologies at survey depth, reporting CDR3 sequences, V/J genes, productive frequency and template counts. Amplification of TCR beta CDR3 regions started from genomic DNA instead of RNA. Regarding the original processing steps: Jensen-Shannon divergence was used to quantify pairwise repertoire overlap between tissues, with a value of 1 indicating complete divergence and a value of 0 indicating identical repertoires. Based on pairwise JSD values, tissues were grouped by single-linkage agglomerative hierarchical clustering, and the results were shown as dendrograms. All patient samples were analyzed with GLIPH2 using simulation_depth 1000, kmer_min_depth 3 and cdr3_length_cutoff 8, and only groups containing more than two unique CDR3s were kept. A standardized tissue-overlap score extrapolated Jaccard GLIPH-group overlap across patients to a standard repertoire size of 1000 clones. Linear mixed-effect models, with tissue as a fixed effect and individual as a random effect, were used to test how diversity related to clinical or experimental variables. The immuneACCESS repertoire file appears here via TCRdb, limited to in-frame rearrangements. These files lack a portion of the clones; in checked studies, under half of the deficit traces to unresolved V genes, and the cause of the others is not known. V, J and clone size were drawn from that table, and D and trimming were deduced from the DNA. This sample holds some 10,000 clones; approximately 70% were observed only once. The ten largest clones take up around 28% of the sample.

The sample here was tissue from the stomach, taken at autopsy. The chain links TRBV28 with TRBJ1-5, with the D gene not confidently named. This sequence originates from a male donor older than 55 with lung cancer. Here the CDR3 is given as CASTASLGYNQPQHF. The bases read TGTGCCAGCACCGCCTCCCTGGGGTACAATCAGCCCCAGCATTTT.